The clone carrying this T cell receptor (beta chain) was counted between two and nine times. The antigen is not known. This entry belongs to a study of beta chain features in type 1 diabetes. Regarding the study as a whole: Individuals with type 1 diabetes displayed fewer insertions and more deletions at VDJ junctions. Across all four CD4+ subsets, people with type 1 diabetes showed modestly shorter TCRB CDR3s.

This CDR3 region has 15 residues. Deletions cut 0 bases from V and 1 base from J, with 9 bases between. Per germline, CDR1 SGDLS and CDR2 YYNGEE. Sequenced material consisted of expressed TCRB transcripts (all of the isolated RNA was reverse transcribed). Repertoires were generated with immunoSEQ multiplex PCR, while TCRdb's copy carries only in-frame clones and drops some. The sample includes 230,000 or so clones, 16% of them seen just once. The chain uses TRBV9 and TRBJ2-3; D ambiguous. The source is a man under 40 with type 1 diabetes. The sequenced sample consisted of naive CD4+ T cells from blood. The CDR3 bases are TGTGCCAGCAGCGTAGAGGGTAGGCGCACAGATACGCAGTATTTT. Amino acids: CASSVEGRRTDTQYF.